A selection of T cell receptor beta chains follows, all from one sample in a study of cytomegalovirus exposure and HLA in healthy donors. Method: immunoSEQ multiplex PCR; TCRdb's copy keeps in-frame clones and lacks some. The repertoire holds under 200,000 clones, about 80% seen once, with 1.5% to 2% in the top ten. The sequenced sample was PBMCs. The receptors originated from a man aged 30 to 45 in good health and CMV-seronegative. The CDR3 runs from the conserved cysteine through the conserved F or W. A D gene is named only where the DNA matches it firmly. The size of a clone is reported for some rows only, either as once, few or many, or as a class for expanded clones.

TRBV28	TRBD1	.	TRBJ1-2	TGTGCCAGCAAAGCCGACAGGGATAGCGGCTACACCTTC	CASKADRDSGYTF
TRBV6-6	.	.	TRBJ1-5	TGTGCCAGCAGTACCGGGGAAGCCTCTCAGCCCCAGCATTTT	CASSTGEASQPQHF
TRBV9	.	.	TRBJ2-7	TGTGCCAGCAGCCCGGGGACCCTGGGGGGATACGAGCAGTACTTC	CASSPGTLGGYEQYF
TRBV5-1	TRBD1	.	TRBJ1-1	TGCGCCAGCAGCTCCCGGACAGGTAATGCTAACACTGAAGCTTTCTTT	CASSSRTGNANTEAFF
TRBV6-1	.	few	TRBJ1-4	TGTGCCAGCAGAGTAGCAGGGTTCGACAAACTGTTTTTT	CASRVAGFDKLFF
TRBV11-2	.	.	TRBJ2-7	TGTGCCAGCAGCTTAGTGGAGGGTAGCTACGAGCAGTACTTC	CASSLVEGSYEQYF
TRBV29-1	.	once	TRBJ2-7	TGCAGCACGACCGTGGGAGCCTACGAGCAGTACTTC	CSTTVGAYEQYF
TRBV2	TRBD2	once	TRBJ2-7	TGTGCCAGCAGGTCCGGGACTAGCGGGACCTACGAGCAGTACTTC	CASRSGTSGTYEQYF
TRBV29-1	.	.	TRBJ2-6	TGCAGCGTTTTTAACAGGAGCTCTGGGGCCAACGTCCTGACTTTC	CSVFNRSSGANVLTF
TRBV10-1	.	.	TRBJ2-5	TGCGCCAGCAGTGAGGTCTCCGGGCAAGAGACCCAGTACTTC	CASSEVSGQETQYF
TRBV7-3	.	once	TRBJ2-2	TGTGCCAGCAGCCCTCTGGACTATAACACCGGGGAGCTGTTTTTT	CASSPLDYNTGELFF
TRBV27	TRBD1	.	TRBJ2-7	TGTGCCAGCAGCGCAGGGGGCTATGGTTTCTACGAGCAGTACTTC	CASSAGGYGFYEQYF
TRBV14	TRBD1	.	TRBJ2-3	TGTGCCAGCAGCCGGCTAGGACAGGGCACAGATACGCAGTATTTT	CASSRLGQGTDTQYF
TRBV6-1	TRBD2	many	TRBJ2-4	TGTGCCAGCAGTGAATTGATAGCGGGAGGCCCAATTGACATTCAGTACTTC	CASSELIAGGPIDIQYF
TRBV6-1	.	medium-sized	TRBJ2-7	TGTGCCAGCAGTGGACTACCAGGGGCTAGCGGCGACTACGAGCAGTACTTC	CASSGLPGASGDYEQYF
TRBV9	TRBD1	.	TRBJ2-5	TGTGCCAGCAGCGTAGAGTGGGGGACAGGGGGATTGGAGGGGGAGACCCAGTACTTC	CASSVEWGTGGLEGETQYF
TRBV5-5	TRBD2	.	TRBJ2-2	TGTGCCAGCAGCTTGGCGGGATCGGCCTGGGGGGGCACCGGGGAGCTGTTTTTT	CASSLAGSAWGGTGELFF